This is a list of T cell receptor beta chains from one sample in a study of blood T cells in healthy people across ages. TCRdb used MiXCR to reprocess the 5' RACE reads, holding one entry per CDR3 protein. Of about 930,000 distinct CDR3 sequences in the sample, about 29% are singletons; the top ten hold around 9.6%. The sample was also linked to a second study, of T cells of mothers and their children.

Sequencing input: blood. These receptors all stem from a woman in her thirties or forties in good health. Each CDR3 is given with its conserved first and last residue. The order of the fields is V gene, J gene, CDR3 protein.

>TRBV7-9|TRBJ2-7
CASSPLQVLAYEQYF
>TRBV18|TRBJ1-1
CASSLRDSKTEAFF
>TRBV20-1|-
CSARSPGDGFEQYF
>TRBV7-4|TRBJ1-2
CASSGGTLLGVYGYTF
>TRBV20-1|TRBJ2-1
CSARESSGVANEQFF
>TRBV20-1|TRBJ1-2
CSARGPRQGTNYGYTF
>TRBV6-6|TRBJ1-3
CASREVGGSGNTIYF
>TRBV4-3|TRBJ2-2
CASSQDRVGQGARNTGELFF
>TRBV12-3/TRBV12-4|TRBJ1-2
CASGRDRAADYGYTF
>TRBV5-1|TRBJ1-2
CASSSNPGNYGYTF
>TRBV5-1|TRBJ1-1
CASTRGPRDTEAFF
>TRBV4-3|TRBJ2-1
CASSQDLPTSYNEQFF
>TRBV7-9|-
CASSLTGGNSYNEQYF
>TRBV20-1|TRBJ2-7
CSARGGERGNSYEQYF
>TRBV4-3|TRBJ2-1
CASSQVGILAGGYNEQFF
>TRBV7-2|TRBJ2-7
CASSLAPGGRLPYEQYF
>TRBV9|TRBJ2-7
CASSFRQQYTYEQYF
>TRBV9|TRBJ2-2
CASSVDGTNTGELFF
>TRBV28|TRBJ2-1
CASTQGRPREQFF
>TRBV7-2|TRBJ1-1
CASNLATTEAFF
>TRBV5-1|TRBJ2-5
CASSSGLGTGQETQYF
>TRBV29-1|TRBJ1-5
CSVRMGSNQPQHF
>TRBV5-1|TRBJ2-3
CASREHSNTDTQYF